Below are 24 T cell receptor beta chains sequenced from a single sample in a study of cytomegalovirus exposure and HLA in healthy donors. The PCR ran on 60 Vbeta and 13 Jbeta primers. Profiling relied on immunoSEQ multiplex PCR, and the TCRdb table lists in-frame clones only, not all of them. This sample yields fewer than 150,000 clones, of which roughly three quarters are seen a single time; approximately 4.9% belongs to the top ten. Sequenced input: PBMCs. All receptors come from a woman in her fifties or sixties in good health and CMV-seronegative.

The chain combines TRBV7-2 with TRBJ2-7, with a weak D call TRBD2 (6 bases). The CDR3 covers 14 residues. Trimming left V 3 bases short and J 6 bases short, with 15 bases between. The V gene's germline CDR1 is SGHTA and CDR2 FQGNSA. DNA of the CDR3: TGTGCCAGCAGCTTTTCGGGGGAAGGGCTCGAGCAGTACTTC. Protein product: CASSFSGEGLEQYF. The complete variable domain, with remaining parts taken from reference TRBV7-2 and TRBJ2-7, reads GAGVSQSPSNKVTEKGKDVELRCDPISGHTALYWYRQSLGQGLEFLIYFQGNSAPDKSGLPSDRFSAERTGGSVSTLTIQRTQQEDSAVYLCASSFSGEGLEQYFGPGTRLTVT.

This clone has a handful of counts. The gene calls are TRBV5-1 and TRBJ2-2, with no clear D. There are 13 residues in the CDR3. Germline V gene sequence: CDR1 SGHRS, CDR2 YFSETQ. Deletions cut 0 bases from V and 4 bases from J, with 4 bases between. This chain's CDR3 is CASSLDSTGELFF. As DNA, the CDR3 is TGCGCCAGCAGCTTGGACAGCACCGGGGAGCTGTTTTTT.

The rearrangement joins TRBV27 to TRBJ1-2, with a possible D match to TRBD1 (5 bases). Trimming took off 2 bases at V and 2 bases at J, with 6 bases between the two ends. The V gene's germline CDR1 is MNHEY and CDR2 SMNVEV (reference sequence). The CDR3 totals 13 residues. The CDR3 DNA reads TGTGCCAGCAGTTTACAGGGAAACTATGGCTACACCTTC. It is translated as CASSLQGNYGYTF.

This clone came up once. The chain has TRBV9 and TRBJ1-4; a possible D gene is TRBD1 (5 bases). This CDR3 comprises 15 residues. Germline V CDR1 and CDR2: SGDLS, YYNGEE. V dropped 3 bases and J dropped 7 bases, with 16 bases sitting between them. The CDR3 coding sequence is TGTGCCAGCAGCGCCGATGGATGGGGGGGTGAAAAACTGTTTTTT. This codes for CASSADGWGGEKLFF.

The V call is TRBV27, the J call TRBJ2-5; D uncertain. The CDR3 contains 16 residues. The V end lost 2 bases, the J end lost 5 bases, and 18 bases lay between the germline ends. Germline CDR1 and CDR2: MNHEY and SMNVEV (reference sequence). The CDR3 DNA sequence: TGTGCCAGCAGTTTAACTCCCAGTAGCCCGGTTGAGACCCAGTACTTC. This gives the protein CASSLTPSSPVETQYF.

The genes are TRBV6-6 and TRBJ1-2, with 7 bases aligning to TRBD1. The CDR3 totals 14 residues. Trimming cost V 5 bases and J 7 bases; bases outside gene matches: 10. Looked up from germline, CDR1 is MNHNY and CDR2 is SVGAGI (reference sequence). As DNA, the CDR3 is TGTGCCAGCAGTCCGCGAGGGGGCGCATTTGGCTACACCTTC. Its translation is CASSPRGGAFGYTF.

The chain combines TRBV15 with TRBJ1-1, with 9 bases that match TRBD1. The germline V gene has CDR1 LNHNV and CDR2 YYDKDF (reference sequence). V shed 3 bases, J shed 5 bases, and the junction held 4 bases outside the gene matches. This CDR3 is built from 14 residues. The CDR3 region is CATSSYRGPTEAFF. The CDR3 DNA is TGTGCCACCAGCAGCTACAGGGGGCCAACTGAAGCTTTCTTT.

The gene calls are TRBV28 and TRBJ1-5; D is unresolved. V was shortened by 4 bases and J by 2 bases, with 15 bases between the two germline ends. The CDR3 covers 16 residues. The V gene's germline CDR1 is MDHEN and CDR2 SYDVKM. The CDR3 here is CASSSFARGGNQPQHF. The CDR3, as DNA: TGTGCCAGCAGTTCATTTGCACGGGGAGGCAATCAGCCCCAGCATTTT. The full variable domain, its missing parts supplied by reference TRBV28 and TRBJ1-5, is DVKVTQSSRYLVKRTGEKVFLECVQDMDHENMFWYRQDPGLGLRLIYFSYDVKMKEKGDIPEGYSVSREKKERFSLILESASTNQTSMYLCASSSFARGGNQPQHFGDGTRLSIL.

The rearrangement uses TRBV12-5 and TRBJ2-7, with a tentative D call TRBD1 (7 bases). Trimming removed 2 bases from V and 3 bases from J, with 11 bases in between. Germline CDR1 is LGHNT and CDR2 is FRNRAP. The CDR3 runs to 14 residues. CDR3 residues: CASGLWGDSYEQYF. CDR3 coding DNA: TGTGCTAGTGGTTTGTGGGGGGACAGCTACGAGCAGTACTTC.

V and J are TRBV5-6 and TRBJ1-5; D is unclear. CDR1 and CDR2 from the germline V gene are SGHDT and YYEEEE. V was shortened by 0 bases and J by 2 bases, with 3 bases between the two germline ends. This CDR3 region has 13 residues. CDR3: CASSLARNQPQHF. For the CDR3, the DNA is TGTGCCAGCAGCTTGGCTCGCAATCAGCCCCAGCATTTT.

The rearrangement joins TRBV7-9 to TRBJ2-1; possible D gene TRBD1, 5 bases. The CDR3 has 15 residues. CDR1 is SEHNR, CDR2 FQNEAQ, per germline (reference sequence). V lost 1 base, J lost 5 bases, and 12 bases lay in between. CDR3 in DNA: TGTGCCAGCAGCTTAGGGGGCCCACCTCACAATGAGCAGTTCTTC. Translated, it gives CASSLGGPPHNEQFF.

The V gene is TRBV4-1, the J gene TRBJ1-1; TRBD1 matches at 8 bases. The junction had 7 bases not matched to a gene; V was cut back by 3 bases and J by 7 bases. Germline V gene data show CDR1 as MGHRA and CDR2 as YSYEKL. This CDR3 region has 14 residues. The chain's CDR3 is CASSHLDRVVEAFF. In DNA form, the CDR3 reads TGCGCCAGCAGCCACCTGGACAGGGTAGTTGAAGCTTTCTTT.

This chain connects TRBV7-9 to TRBJ2-1; the match to TRBD2 covers 10 bases. The germline V gene has CDR1 SEHNR and CDR2 FQNEAQ (reference sequence). The J segment lost 7 bases and the V segment lost 5 bases, leaving 11 bases of the junction unmatched. CDR3 length: 16 residues. CDR3 coding DNA: TGTGCCAGCAGCGTAACCGGGACTAGCGTTATAAATGAGCAGTTCTTC. It yields the protein CASSVTGTSVINEQFF. Together with reference TRBV7-9 and TRBJ2-1, the CDR3 gives the full variable domain: DTGVSQNPRHKITKRGQNVTFRCDPISEHNRLYWYRQTLGQGPEFLTYFQNEAQLEKSRLLSDRFSAERPKGSFSTLEIQRTEQGDSAMYLCASSVTGTSVINEQFFGPGTRLTVL.

The table lists this clone with a count of one. The rearrangement links TRBV4-3 to TRBJ2-6; D may be TRBD1 (5 bases). Trimming left V 0 bases short and J 2 bases short, with 17 bases between. Looked up from germline, CDR1 is LGHNA and CDR2 is YSLEER. The CDR3 is 19 amino acids. CDR3 sequence: CASSQDRSTARPGANVLTF. DNA for the CDR3: TGCGCCAGCAGCCAAGACAGGTCGACAGCCCGACCTGGGGCCAACGTCCTGACTTTC.

This chain links TRBV10-1 with TRBJ2-1; tentative D call: TRBD1 (5 bases). This CDR3 contains 17 residues. The germline V and J ends were trimmed by 5 bases and 6 bases, with 23 bases remaining between them. Germline-derived CDR1 and CDR2 are WNHNN and SYGVQD (reference sequence). DNA of the CDR3: TGCGCCAGCAGTTTTCAGGGTTCAATCCATCGCCCCAATGAGCAGTTCTTC. Translating gives CASSFQGSIHRPNEQFF.

The CDR3 region is CASSLAVTNTGELFF. The DNA of the CDR3 is TGTGCCAGCAGTCTGGCGGTGACGAACACCGGGGAGCTGTTTTTT. The chain recombines TRBV27 with TRBJ2-2; D is uncertain. The V and J ends lost 5 bases and 0 bases respectively, with 10 bases between them. This CDR3 has 15 residues. Germline CDR1 and CDR2: MNHEY and SMNVEV (reference sequence).

The chain recombines TRBV7-9 with TRBJ2-1, with no clear D. The germline V gene encodes CDR1 SEHNR and CDR2 FQNEAQ (reference sequence). The V gene lost 1 base and the J gene lost 3 bases, with 13 bases spanning the gap. This CDR3 is built from 16 residues. The DNA for the CDR3 is TGTGCCAGCAGCTTAGAGATAGTAGCTAGCTACAATGAGCAGTTCTTC. It translates to CASSLEIVASYNEQFF.

CDR3 residues: CASKKQGQRNQPQHF. CDR3 in DNA: TGTGCCAGCAAAAAACAGGGACAGAGAAATCAGCCCCAGCATTTT. The chain recombines TRBV27 with TRBJ1-5; 7 nucleotides match TRBD1. CDR1 and CDR2 (germline): MNHEY, SMNVEV (reference sequence). The ends lost 7 bases at V and 4 bases at J; junction bases unmatched: 10. CDR3 length equals 15 residues.

This chain uses TRBV4-1 with TRBJ2-7; 9 bases match TRBD2. Germline lookup yields CDR1 MGHRA and CDR2 YSYEKL. The CDR3 has 18 amino acids. Trimming took 0 bases from V and 6 from J; bases not matched to a gene: 15. CDR3 protein: CASSQDGVAGVPGTEQYF. The CDR3 coding sequence is TGCGCCAGCAGCCAAGATGGGGTAGCGGGGGTCCCGGGGACCGAGCAGTACTTC.

V and J are TRBV28 and TRBJ2-7; 7 positions agree with TRBD1. CDR1 and CDR2 from the germline V gene are MDHEN and SYDVKM. The CDR3 totals 15 residues. Trimming took 6 bases from V and 1 from J; bases not matched to a gene: 9. The CDR3 reads CASRPQGVRSYEQYF. CDR3 nucleotide sequence: TGTGCCAGCAGACCTCAGGGGGTTAGGTCCTACGAGCAGTACTTC.

This chain connects TRBV2 to TRBJ2-3; the match to TRBD2 covers 7 bases. The CDR3 runs 14 residues. Per the germline V gene, CDR1 is SNHLY and CDR2 is FYNNEI. J lost 0 bases, V lost 7 bases, and 4 bases had no gene match. CDR3 sequence (DNA): TGTGCCAGCACTTGGGGGGGAAGCACAGATACGCAGTATTTT. Protein sequence: CASTWGGSTDTQYF.

This sequence joins TRBV5-1 and TRBJ2-5; 11 bases match TRBD1. The better agreement between TRBJ2-7 and the DNA end casts doubt on the J call. The length of the CDR3 is 15 residues. From germline, CDR1 is SGHRS and CDR2 YFSETQ. In DNA form, the CDR3 reads TGCGCCAGCAGCCCCAGGACAGGGGGCAATTACGAGCAGTACTTC. Translated: CASSPRTGGNYEQYF.

Of note for this clone: One junction end does not reproduce the germline sequence, and a read error may be involved. This chain uses TRBV7-7 with TRBJ2-1; the match to TRBD2 covers 15 bases. Per germline, CDR1 SSHAT and CDR2 FNYEAQ (reference sequence). The CDR3 totals 19 residues. CDR3 sequence: CASSLALRTSGGDYNEQFF. In nucleotides, the CDR3 is TGTGCTAGCAGCTTAGCGTTGCGGACTAGCGGGGGGGATTACAATGAGCAGTTCTTC.

This sequence joins TRBV19 and TRBJ1-1, with 12 nucleotides matching TRBD1. The V and J ends lost 10 bases and 11 bases, in that order; junction bases with no gene match: 5. CDR3 length equals 11 residues. Germline V gives CDR1 LNHDA, CDR2 SQIVND (reference sequence). The CDR3 DNA follows: TGTGCCACCTCGGGACAGGGGGCTGCTTTCTTT. As protein: CATSGQGAAFF.